The subject of this entry is one T cell receptor (beta chain). Relative to the germline gene, one junction end is altered; a read error may explain this. This specimen belongs to a study of CD8+CD57+ T cells in acquired aplastic anemia. Study-level information: Sorted CD4+ and CD8+ cells gave an average of approximately 3 ug of DNA.

The CDR3 has 15 residues. Germline V gene sequence: CDR1 LNHNV, CDR2 YYDKDF (reference sequence). Genomic DNA, the template, was used for profiling of the TCR beta VDJ and CDR3. A single record per CDR3 protein comes from TCRdb applying MiXCR to the reads. The profile shows some 170,000 distinct CDR3 sequences, 40% to 50% of them singletons. Sequencing involved patients with CD8+CD57+ cell expansion previously shown by flow cytometry. The sample comprised sorted CD4+, CD8+, or CD8+CD57+ T cells (not recorded which) from PBMCs. The clonotype originates from a human donor with aplastic anemia. The chain carries TRBV15 and TRBJ1-5; no clear D gene. The CDR3 sequence is CATSRGGISNQPQRF. CDR3 DNA sequence: TGTGCCACTAGCAGAGGTGGGATTAGCAATCAGCCCCAGCGTTTT.